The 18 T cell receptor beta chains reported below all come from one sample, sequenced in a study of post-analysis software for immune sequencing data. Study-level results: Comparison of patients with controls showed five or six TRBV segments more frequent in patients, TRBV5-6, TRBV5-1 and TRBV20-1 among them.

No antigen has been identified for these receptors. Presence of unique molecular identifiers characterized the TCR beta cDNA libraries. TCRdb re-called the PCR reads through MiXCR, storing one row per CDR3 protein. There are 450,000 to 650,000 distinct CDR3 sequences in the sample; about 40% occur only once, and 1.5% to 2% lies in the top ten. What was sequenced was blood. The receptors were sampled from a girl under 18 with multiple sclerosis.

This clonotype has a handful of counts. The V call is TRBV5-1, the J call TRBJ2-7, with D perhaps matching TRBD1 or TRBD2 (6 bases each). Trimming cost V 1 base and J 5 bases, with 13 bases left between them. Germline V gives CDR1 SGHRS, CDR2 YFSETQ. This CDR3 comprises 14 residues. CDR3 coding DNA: TGCGCCAGCAGCTTGTTTTTCGGGGGCGACGAGCAGTACTTC. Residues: CASSLFFGGDEQYF. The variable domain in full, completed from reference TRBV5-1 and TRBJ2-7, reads KAGVTQTPRYLIKTRGQQVTLSCSPISGHRSVSWYQQTPGQGLQFLFEYFSETQRNKGNFPGRFSGRQFSNSRSEMNVSTLELGDSALYLCASSLFFGGDEQYFGPGTRLTVT.

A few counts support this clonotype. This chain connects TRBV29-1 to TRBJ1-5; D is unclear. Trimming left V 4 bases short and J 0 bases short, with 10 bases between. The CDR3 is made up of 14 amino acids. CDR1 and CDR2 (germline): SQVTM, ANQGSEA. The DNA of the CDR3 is TGCAGCGTTGGCGAGGGAAATAGCAATCAGCCCCAGCATTTT. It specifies CSVGEGNSNQPQHF. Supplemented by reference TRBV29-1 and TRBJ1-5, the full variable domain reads SAVISQKPSRDICQRGTSLTIQCQVDSQVTMMFWYRQQPGQSLTLIATANQGSEATYESGFVIDKFPISRPNLTFSTLTVSNMSPEDSSIYLCSVGEGNSNQPQHFGDGTRLSIL.

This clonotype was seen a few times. In nucleotides, the CDR3 is TGTGCCAGCAGCCAAGAGGTTAGCGGGGGCAGCACAGATACGCAGTATTTT. It translates to CASSQEVSGGSTDTQYF. The V and J genes are TRBV4-2 and TRBJ2-3, with 9 bases that match TRBD2. Germline V gives CDR1 LGHNA, CDR2 YNFKEQ. The CDR3 is 17 residues long. The V and J ends lost 0 bases and 0 bases, in that order; junction bases with no gene match: 4.

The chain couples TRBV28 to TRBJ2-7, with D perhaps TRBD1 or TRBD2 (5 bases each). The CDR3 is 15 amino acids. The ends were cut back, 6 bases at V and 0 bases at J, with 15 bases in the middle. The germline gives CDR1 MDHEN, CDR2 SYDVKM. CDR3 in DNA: TGTGCCAGCAGCGGCGCGGCAGGGAGCTCCTACGAGCAGTACTTC. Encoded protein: CASSGAAGSSYEQYF.

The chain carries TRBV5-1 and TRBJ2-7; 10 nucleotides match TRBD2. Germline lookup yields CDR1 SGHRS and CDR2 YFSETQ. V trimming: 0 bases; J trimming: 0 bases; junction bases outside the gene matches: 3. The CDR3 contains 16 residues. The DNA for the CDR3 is TGCGCCAGCAGCTTGGCAACTAGCGGGGTCTCCTACGAGCAGTACTTC. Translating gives CASSLATSGVSYEQYF.

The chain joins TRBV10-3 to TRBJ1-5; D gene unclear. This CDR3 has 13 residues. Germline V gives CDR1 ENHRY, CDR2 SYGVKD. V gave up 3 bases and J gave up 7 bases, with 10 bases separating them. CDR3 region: CAISDDPKQPQHF. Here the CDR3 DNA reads TGTGCCATCAGTGACGACCCCAAGCAGCCCCAGCATTTT.

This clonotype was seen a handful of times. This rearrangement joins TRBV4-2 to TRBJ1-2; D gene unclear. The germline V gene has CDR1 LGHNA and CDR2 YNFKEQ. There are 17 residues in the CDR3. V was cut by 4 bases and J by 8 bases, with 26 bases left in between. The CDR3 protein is CASSPPTGGPSGEGYTF. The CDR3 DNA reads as TGTGCCAGCAGCCCTCCTACCGGCGGACCTTCTGGGGAAGGCTACACCTTC.

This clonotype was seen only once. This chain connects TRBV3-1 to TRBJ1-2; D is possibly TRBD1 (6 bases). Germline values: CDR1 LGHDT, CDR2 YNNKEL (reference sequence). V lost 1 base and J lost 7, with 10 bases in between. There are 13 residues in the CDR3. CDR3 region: CASSQGLTGGYTF. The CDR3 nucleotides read TGTGCCAGCAGCCAAGGATTGACAGGTGGCTACACCTTC.

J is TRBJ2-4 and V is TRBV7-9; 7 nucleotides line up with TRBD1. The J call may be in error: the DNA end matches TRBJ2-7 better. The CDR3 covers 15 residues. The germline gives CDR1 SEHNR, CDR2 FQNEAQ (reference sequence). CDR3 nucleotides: TGTGCCAGCAGCTTAGAGACAGGGCTCCACTACGAGCAGTACTTC. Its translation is CASSLETGLHYEQYF.

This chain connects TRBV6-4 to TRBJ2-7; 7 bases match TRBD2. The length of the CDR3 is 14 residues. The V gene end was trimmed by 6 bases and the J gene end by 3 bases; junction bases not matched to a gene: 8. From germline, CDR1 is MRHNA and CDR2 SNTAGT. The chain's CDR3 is CASSYLGGVYEQYF. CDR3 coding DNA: TGTGCCAGCAGCTATTTGGGGGGGGTCTACGAGCAGTACTTC.

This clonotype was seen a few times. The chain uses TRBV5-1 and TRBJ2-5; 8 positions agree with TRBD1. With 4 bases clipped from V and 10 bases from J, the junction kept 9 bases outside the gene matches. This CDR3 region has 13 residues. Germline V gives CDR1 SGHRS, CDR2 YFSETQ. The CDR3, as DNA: TGCGCCAGCAGCCCGGACAGGGCCCTAGTCCAGTACTTC. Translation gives CASSPDRALVQYF.

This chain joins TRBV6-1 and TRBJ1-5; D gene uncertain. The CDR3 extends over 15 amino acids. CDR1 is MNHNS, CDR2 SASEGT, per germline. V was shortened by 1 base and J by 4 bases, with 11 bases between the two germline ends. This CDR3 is CASSEDSGWNQPQHF. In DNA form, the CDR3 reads TGTGCCAGCAGTGAAGATTCTGGGTGGAATCAGCCCCAGCATTTT.

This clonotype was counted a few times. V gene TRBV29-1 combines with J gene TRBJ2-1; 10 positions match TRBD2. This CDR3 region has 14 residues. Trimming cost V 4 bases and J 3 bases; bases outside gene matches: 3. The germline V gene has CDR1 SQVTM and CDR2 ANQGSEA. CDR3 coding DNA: TGCAGCGTTGCAACTAGCGGGGACTACAATGAGCAGTTCTTC. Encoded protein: CSVATSGDYNEQFF.

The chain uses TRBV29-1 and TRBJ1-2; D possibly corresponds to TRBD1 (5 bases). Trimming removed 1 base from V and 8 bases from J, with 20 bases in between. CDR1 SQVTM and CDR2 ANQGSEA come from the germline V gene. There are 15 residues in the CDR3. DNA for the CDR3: TGCAGCGTTGAAGGTCTTGGGGGTTCGTTGAAAGGCTACACCTTC. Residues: CSVEGLGGSLKGYTF.

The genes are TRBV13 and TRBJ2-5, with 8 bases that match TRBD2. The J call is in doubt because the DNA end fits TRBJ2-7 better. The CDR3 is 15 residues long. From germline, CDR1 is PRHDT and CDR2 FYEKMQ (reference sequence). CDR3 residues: CASSSLAGTVYEQYF. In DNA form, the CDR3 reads TGTGCCAGCAGCTCCTTAGCGGGAACAGTCTACGAGCAGTACTTC.

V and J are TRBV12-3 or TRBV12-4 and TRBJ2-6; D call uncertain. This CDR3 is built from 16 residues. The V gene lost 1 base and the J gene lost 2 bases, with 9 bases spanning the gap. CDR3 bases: TGTGCCAGCAGTTTAGATTACATAGCTGGGGCCAACGTCCTGACTTTC. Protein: CASSLDYIAGANVLTF.

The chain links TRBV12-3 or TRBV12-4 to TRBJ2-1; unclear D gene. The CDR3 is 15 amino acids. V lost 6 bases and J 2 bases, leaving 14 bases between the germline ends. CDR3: CASSSPVTAYNEQFF. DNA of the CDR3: TGTGCCAGCAGCTCACCAGTCACCGCCTACAATGAGCAGTTCTTC.

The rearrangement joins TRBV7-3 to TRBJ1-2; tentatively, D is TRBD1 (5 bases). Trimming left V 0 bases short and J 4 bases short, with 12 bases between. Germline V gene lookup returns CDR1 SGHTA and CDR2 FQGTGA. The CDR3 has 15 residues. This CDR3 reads CASSLTAGFPYGYTF. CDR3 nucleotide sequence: TGTGCCAGCAGCTTAACCGCAGGGTTTCCCTATGGCTACACCTTC.